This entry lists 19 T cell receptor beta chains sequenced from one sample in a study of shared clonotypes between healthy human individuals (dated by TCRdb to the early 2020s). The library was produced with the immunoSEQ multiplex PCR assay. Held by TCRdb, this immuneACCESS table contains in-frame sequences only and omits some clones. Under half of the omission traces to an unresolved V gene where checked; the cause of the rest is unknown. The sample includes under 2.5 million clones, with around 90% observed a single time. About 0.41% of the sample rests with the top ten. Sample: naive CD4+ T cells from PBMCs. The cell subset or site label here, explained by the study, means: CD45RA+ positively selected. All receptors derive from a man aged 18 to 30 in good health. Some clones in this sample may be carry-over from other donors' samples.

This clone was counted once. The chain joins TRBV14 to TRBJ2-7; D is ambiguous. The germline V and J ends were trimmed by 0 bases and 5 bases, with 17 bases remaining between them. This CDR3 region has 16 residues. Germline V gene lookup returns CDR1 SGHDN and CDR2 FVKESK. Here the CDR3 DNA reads TGTGCCAGCAGCCAAGATGGTACGGGCATCCGGGACGAGCAGTACTTC. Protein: CASSQDGTGIRDEQYF.

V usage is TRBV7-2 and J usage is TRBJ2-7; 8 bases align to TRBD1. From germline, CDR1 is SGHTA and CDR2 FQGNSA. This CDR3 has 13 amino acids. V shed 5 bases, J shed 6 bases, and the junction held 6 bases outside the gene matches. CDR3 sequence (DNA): TGTGCCAGCAGCCCCAGGGGGCAAGGCGAGCAGTACTTC. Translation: CASSPRGQGEQYF.

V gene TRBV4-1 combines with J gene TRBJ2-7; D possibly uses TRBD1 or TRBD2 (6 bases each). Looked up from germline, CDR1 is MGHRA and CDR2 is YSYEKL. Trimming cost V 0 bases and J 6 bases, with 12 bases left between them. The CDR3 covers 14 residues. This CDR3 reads CASSQDGRGGEQYF. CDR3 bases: TGCGCCAGCAGCCAAGATGGCAGGGGAGGCGAGCAGTACTTC.

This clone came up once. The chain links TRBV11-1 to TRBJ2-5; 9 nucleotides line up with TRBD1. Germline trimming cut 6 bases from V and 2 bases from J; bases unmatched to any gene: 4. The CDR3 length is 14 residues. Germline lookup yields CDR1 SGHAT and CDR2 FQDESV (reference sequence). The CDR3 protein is CASSTGQGQETQYF. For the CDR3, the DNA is TGTGCCAGCAGTACTGGACAGGGGCAAGAGACCCAGTACTTC.

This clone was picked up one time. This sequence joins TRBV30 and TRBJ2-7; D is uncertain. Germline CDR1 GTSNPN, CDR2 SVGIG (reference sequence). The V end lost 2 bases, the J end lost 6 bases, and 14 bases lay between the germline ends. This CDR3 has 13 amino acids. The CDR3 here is CAWSRPRIVEQYF. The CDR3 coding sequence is TGTGCCTGGAGTCGACCGAGGATCGTCGAGCAGTACTTC.

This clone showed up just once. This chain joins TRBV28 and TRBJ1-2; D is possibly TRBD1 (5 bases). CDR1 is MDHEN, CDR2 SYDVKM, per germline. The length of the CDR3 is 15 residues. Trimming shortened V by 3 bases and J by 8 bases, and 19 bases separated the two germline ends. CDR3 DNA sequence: TGTGCCAGCAGTTTTGGGAGAGTCTTGGGGCTAGGCTACACCTTC. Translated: CASSFGRVLGLGYTF.

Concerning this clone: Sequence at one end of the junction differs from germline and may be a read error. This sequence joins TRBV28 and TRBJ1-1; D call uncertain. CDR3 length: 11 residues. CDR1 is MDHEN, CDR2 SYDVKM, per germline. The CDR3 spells CASCLRDRAFF. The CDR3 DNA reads TGTGCCAGCTGTTTGAGGGATCGAGCTTTCTTT.

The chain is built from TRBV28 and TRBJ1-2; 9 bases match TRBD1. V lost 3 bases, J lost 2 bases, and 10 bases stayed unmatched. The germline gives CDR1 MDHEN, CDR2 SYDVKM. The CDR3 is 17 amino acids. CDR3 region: CASSFSFPGQGNYGYTF. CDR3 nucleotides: TGTGCCAGCAGTTTCTCCTTCCCGGGACAGGGAAACTATGGCTACACCTTC.

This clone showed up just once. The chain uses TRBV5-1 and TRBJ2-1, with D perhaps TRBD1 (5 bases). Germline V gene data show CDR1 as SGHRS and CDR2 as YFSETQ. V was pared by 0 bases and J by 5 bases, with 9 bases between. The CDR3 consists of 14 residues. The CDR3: CASSLATGDNEQFF. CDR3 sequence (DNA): TGCGCCAGCAGCTTGGCCACAGGCGACAATGAGCAGTTCTTC.

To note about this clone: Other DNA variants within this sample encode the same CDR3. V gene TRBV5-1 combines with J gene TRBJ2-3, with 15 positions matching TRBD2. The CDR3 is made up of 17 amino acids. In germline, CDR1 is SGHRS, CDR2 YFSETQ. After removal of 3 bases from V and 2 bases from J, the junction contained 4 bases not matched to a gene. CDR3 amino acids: CASSSGLAGGPTDTQYF. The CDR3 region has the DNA TGCGCCAGCAGCTCCGGACTAGCGGGAGGGCCCACAGATACGCAGTATTTT. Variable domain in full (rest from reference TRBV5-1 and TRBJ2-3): KAGVTQTPRYLIKTRGQQVTLSCSPISGHRSVSWYQQTPGQGLQFLFEYFSETQRNKGNFPGRFSGRQFSNSRSEMNVSTLELGDSALYLCASSSGLAGGPTDTQYFGPGTRLTVL.

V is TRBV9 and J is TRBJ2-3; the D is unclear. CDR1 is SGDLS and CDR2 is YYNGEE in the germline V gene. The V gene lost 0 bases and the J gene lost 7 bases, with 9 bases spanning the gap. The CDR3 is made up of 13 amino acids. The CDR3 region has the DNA TGTGCCAGCAGCGTAGACCCCCAAAATACGCAGTATTTT. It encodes CASSVDPQNTQYF.

CDR3 in DNA: TGTGCCAGCAGCTCAGGGACAGGATCGCAGTACTTC. Its translation is CASSSGTGSQYF. This chain joins TRBV11-3 and TRBJ2-7, with TRBD1 identical over 8 bases. The germline V gene encodes CDR1 SGHNT and CDR2 YENEEA. The V segment lost 4 bases and the J segment 9 bases; nucleotides outside the gene matches: 5. CDR3 size: 12 residues.

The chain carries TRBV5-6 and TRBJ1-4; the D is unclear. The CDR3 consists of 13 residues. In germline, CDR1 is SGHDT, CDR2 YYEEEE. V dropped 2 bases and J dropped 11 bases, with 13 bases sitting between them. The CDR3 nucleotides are TGTGCCAGCAGCTTTTCGGGCTCGTCGAAACTGTTTTTT. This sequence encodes CASSFSGSSKLFF.

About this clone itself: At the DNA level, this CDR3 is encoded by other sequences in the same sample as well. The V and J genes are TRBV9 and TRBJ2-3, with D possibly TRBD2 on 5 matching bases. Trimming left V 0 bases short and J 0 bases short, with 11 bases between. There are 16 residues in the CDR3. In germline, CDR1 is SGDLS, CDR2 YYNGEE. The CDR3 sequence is CASSVVGGPSTDTQYF. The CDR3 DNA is TGTGCCAGCAGCGTAGTGGGCGGGCCTAGCACAGATACGCAGTATTTT.

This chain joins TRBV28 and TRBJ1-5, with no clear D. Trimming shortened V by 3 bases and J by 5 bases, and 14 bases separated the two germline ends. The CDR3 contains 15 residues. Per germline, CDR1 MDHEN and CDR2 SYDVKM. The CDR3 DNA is TGTGCCAGCAGTTTTAGCCCGGCGAATGATCAGCCCCAGCATTTT. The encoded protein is CASSFSPANDQPQHF.

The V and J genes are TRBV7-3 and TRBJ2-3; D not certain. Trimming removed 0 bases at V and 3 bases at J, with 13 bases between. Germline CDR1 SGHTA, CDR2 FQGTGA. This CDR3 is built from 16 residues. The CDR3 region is CASSLTFRFPTDTQYF. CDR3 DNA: TGTGCCAGCAGCTTAACGTTCAGGTTTCCGACAGATACGCAGTATTTT.

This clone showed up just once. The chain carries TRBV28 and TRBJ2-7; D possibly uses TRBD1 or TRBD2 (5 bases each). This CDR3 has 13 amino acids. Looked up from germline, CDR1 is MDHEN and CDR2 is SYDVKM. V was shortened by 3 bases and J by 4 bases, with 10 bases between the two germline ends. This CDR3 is CASSFGDRYEQYF. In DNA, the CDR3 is TGTGCCAGCAGTTTTGGGGACCGTTACGAGCAGTACTTC.

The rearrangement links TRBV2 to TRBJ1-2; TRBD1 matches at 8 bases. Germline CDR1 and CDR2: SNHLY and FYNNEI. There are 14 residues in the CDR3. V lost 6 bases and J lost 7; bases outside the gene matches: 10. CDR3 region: CASRGSRTGSGYTF. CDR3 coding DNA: TGTGCCAGCAGGGGGTCCAGGACAGGGAGTGGCTACACCTTC.

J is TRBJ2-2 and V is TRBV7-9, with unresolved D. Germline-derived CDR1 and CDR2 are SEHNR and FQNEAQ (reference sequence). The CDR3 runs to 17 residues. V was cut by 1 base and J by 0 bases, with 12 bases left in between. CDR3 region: CASSLGSGGANTGELFF. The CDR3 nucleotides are TGTGCCAGCAGCTTAGGGTCTGGCGGAGCGAACACCGGGGAGCTGTTTTTT. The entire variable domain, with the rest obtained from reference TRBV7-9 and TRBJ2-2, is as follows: DTGVSQNPRHKITKRGQNVTFRCDPISEHNRLYWYRQTLGQGPEFLTYFQNEAQLEKSRLLSDRFSAERPKGSFSTLEIQRTEQGDSAMYLCASSLGSGGANTGELFFGEGSRLTVL.